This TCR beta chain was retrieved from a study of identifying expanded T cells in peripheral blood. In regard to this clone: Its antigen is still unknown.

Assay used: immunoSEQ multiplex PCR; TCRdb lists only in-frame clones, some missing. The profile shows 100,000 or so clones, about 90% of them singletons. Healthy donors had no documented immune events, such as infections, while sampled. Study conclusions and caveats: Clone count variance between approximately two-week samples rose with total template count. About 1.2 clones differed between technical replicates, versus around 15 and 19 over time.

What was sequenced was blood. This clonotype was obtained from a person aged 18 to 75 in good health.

Written as DNA, the CDR3 is TGTGCCAGCAGAGATTTGCTGGGACAGGGATCTAACTATGGCTACACCTTC. It is translated as CASRDLLGQGSNYGYTF. This chain connects TRBV28 to TRBJ1-2, with 9 positions matching TRBD1. The CDR3 has 17 residues. V shed 6 bases, J shed 0 bases, and the junction held 11 bases outside the gene matches. CDR1 and CDR2 (germline): MDHEN, SYDVKM.